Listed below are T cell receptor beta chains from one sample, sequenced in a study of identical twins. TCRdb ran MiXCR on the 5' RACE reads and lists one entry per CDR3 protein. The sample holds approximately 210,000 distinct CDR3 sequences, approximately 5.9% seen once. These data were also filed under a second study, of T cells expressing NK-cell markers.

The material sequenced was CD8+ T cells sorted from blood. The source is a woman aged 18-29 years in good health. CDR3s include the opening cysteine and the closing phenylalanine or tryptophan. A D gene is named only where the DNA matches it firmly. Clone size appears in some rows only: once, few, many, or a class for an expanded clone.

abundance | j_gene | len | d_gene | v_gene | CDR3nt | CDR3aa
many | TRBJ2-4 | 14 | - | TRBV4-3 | TGCGCCAGCAGCCGGGAGGGGGAGGGGAACATTCAGTACTTC | CASSREGEGNIQYF
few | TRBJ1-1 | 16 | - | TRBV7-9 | TGTGCCAGCAGCTTAGCGGTTGTTGGGGAGGACACTGAAGCTTTCTTT | CASSLAVVGEDTEAFF
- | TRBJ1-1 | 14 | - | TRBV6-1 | TGTGCCAGCTCACTTAGACAGGCCTACACTGAAGCTTTCTTT | CASSLRQAYTEAFF
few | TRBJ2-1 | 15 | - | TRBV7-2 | TGTGCCAGCAGCTTCGGACTATCACCAAGCAATGAGCAGTTCTTC | CASSFGLSPSNEQFF
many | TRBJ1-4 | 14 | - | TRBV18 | TGTGCCAGCGCAGAACTCAAAGATCTACGGAAACTGTTTTTT | CASAELKDLRKLFF
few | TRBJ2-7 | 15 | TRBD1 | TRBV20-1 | TGCAGTGCTACCCGACAGGGGGGAAGCGGGTACGAGCAGTACTTC | CSATRQGGSGYEQYF
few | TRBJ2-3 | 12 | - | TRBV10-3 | TGTGCCATCGGGGGATGGGCAGATACGCAGTATTTT | CAIGGWADTQYF
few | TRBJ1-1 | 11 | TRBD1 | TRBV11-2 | TGTGCCAGCACCCTCGGGACAGGAGCTTTCTTT | CASTLGTGAFF
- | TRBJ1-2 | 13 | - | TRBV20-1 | TGCAGTGCTAGAGATCTCGGGGGAGGCGGCTACACCTTC | CSARDLGGGGYTF
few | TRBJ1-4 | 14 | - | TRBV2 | TGTGCCGCGACCCGTCCCTCCGAGAATGAAAAACTGTTTTTT | CAATRPSENEKLFF
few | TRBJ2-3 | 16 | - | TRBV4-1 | TGCGCCAGCAGCCAAGGTTGGGCACTAGCAGCAGATACGCAGTATTTT | CASSQGWALAADTQYF